The clone carrying this T cell receptor beta chain turned up a few times. Per the original data handling: By means of reference gene primer amplification, nucleated cell counts were estimated. The method was immunoSEQ multiplex PCR; TCRdb's version includes in-frame clones alone and lacks a portion of them. The V and J calls and clone size were taken over from that table, and D and trimming were inferred from the DNA. The top ten hold roughly 8.2% of the sample, which has 200,000 to 250,000 clones, 75% to 85% seen once. These data come from a study of blood T cell repertoires in COVID-19. Study-wide context: From the United States, Italy and Spain came samples of acute and convalescent COVID-19.

V dropped 1 base and J dropped 4 bases, with 11 bases sitting between them. The CDR3 is made up of 15 amino acids. Germline values: CDR1 SEHNR, CDR2 FQNEAQ (reference sequence). V is TRBV7-9 and J is TRBJ1-5; D is perhaps TRBD1 (5 bases). This sequence was found in a woman aged 80 or over with COVID-19, enrolled during active disease. Sequencing was carried out using peripheral blood. CDR3: CASSLGVSGNQPQHF. The CDR3, as DNA: TGTGCCAGCAGCTTAGGCGTGTCAGGGAATCAGCCCCAGCATTTT. The complete variable domain, with remaining parts taken from reference TRBV7-9 and TRBJ1-5, reads DTGVSQNPRHKITKRGQNVTFRCDPISEHNRLYWYRQTLGQGPEFLTYFQNEAQLEKSRLLSDRFSAERPKGSFSTLEIQRTEQGDSAMYLCASSLGVSGNQPQHFGDGTRLSIL.